The 9 T cell receptor beta chains below come from one sample, sequenced in a study of siplizumab effects on memory and regulatory T cells. Data came from immunoSEQ multiplex PCR; TCRdb stores just in-frame clones and leaves some out. This table holds around 45,000 clones, approximately 84% found once. The sample was naive CD8+ T cells sorted from blood. The receptor set was obtained from a human donor in good health.

The V gene is TRBV18, the J gene TRBJ2-6, with D unresolved. Germline V gene sequence: CDR1 KGHSH, CDR2 LQKENI. The CDR3 extends over 16 amino acids. V was shortened by 3 bases and J by 2 bases, with 11 bases between the two germline ends. CDR3 amino acids: CASSPTERTGANVLTF. For the CDR3, the DNA is TGTGCCAGCTCACCTACAGAACGCACTGGGGCCAACGTCCTGACTTTC. Based on the CDR3 plus reference TRBV18 and TRBJ2-6, the full variable domain is NAGVMQNPRHLVRRRGQEARLRCSPMKGHSHVYWYRQLPEEGLKFMVYLQKENIIDESGMPKERFSAEFPKEGPSILRIQQVVRGDSAAYFCASSPTERTGANVLTFGAGSRLTVL.

The gene calls are TRBV7-3 and TRBJ2-1; D is ambiguous. Germline V CDR1 and CDR2: SGHTA, FQGTGA. This CDR3 is 15 amino acids long. V lost 2 bases, J lost 6 bases, and 14 bases lay in between. This CDR3 is CASSLLSGASNEQFF. The CDR3 DNA sequence: TGTGCCAGCAGCTTATTGTCAGGAGCGAGCAATGAGCAGTTCTTC. Complete variable domain (other parts from reference TRBV7-3 and TRBJ2-1): GAGVSQTPSNKVTEKGKYVELRCDPISGHTALYWYRQSLGQGPEFLIYFQGTGAADDSGLPNDRFFAVRPEGSVSTLKIQRTERGDSAVYLCASSLLSGASNEQFFGPGTRLTVL.

This chain joins TRBV6-6 and TRBJ1-2; possibly TRBD1 for D (6 bases). The CDR3 is 14 residues long. Trimming stripped 8 bases from V and 5 bases from J, with 18 bases between. The V gene's germline CDR1 is MNHNY and CDR2 SVGAGI (reference sequence). The CDR3: CASGDLTGPYGYTF. The CDR3 DNA reads as TGTGCCAGCGGCGATCTTACAGGGCCTTATGGCTACACCTTC.

The chain recombines TRBV4-2 with TRBJ2-7, with 10 bases identical to TRBD2. This CDR3 has 15 residues. The trim removed 5 bases at V and 3 bases at J, leaving 7 bases unmatched. CDR1 and CDR2 from the germline V gene are LGHNA and YNFKEQ. The chain's CDR3 is CASSFPSGGLYEQYF. For the CDR3, the DNA is TGTGCCAGCAGCTTTCCTAGCGGGGGACTCTACGAGCAGTACTTC.

V usage is TRBV7-9 and J usage is TRBJ2-7; 10 bases are shared with TRBD1. Germline-derived CDR1 and CDR2 are SEHNR and FQNEAQ (reference sequence). V was pared by 3 bases and J by 5 bases, with 7 bases of the junction left unmatched. The CDR3 is 15 amino acids. The CDR3 region has the DNA TGTGCCAGCAGCTTCCTCCGGGACAGGGGCCACGAGCAGTACTTC. Its translation is CASSFLRDRGHEQYF.

This clone was recorded a few times. The chain combines TRBV7-9 with TRBJ1-1; D ambiguous. This CDR3 is 13 amino acids long. V shed 5 bases and J shed 6 bases, with 13 bases lying between them. Looked up from germline, CDR1 is SEHNR and CDR2 is FQNEAQ (reference sequence). As DNA, the CDR3 is TGTGCCAGCAGCACCGGTGTTAGGGCTGAAGCTTTCTTT. It codes for CASSTGVRAEAFF.

The chain couples TRBV7-9 to TRBJ2-1; TRBD1 is a possible D gene (5 bases). This CDR3 contains 16 residues. Trimming left V 2 bases short and J 2 bases short, with 13 bases between. CDR1 and CDR2 (germline): SEHNR, FQNEAQ (reference sequence). The CDR3 DNA reads as TGTGCCAGCAGCTTAAAGGAGACAGCAACCTACAATGAGCAGTTCTTC. As protein: CASSLKETATYNEQFF.

The chain has TRBV28 and TRBJ2-7; unclear D gene. The V gene lost 3 bases and the J gene lost 2 bases, with 11 bases spanning the gap. CDR3 length: 14 residues. Germline-derived CDR1 and CDR2 are MDHEN and SYDVKM. The CDR3 DNA reads as TGTGCCAGCAGTTTTGCAGGCACTCCCTACGAGCAGTACTTC. This gives the protein CASSFAGTPYEQYF.

This clone was seen a handful of times. The chain combines TRBV6-5 with TRBJ1-6; no clear D gene. The CDR3 totals 15 residues. The germline CDR1 and CDR2 sequences are MNHEY and SVGAGI. V gave up 2 bases and J gave up 10 bases, with 15 bases separating them. CDR3: CASSYGLAGGSPLHF. The CDR3 DNA follows: TGTGCCAGCAGTTACGGTTTGGCTGGCGGCTCACCCCTCCACTTT.